The 30 T cell receptor beta chains presented below share a single source sample, sequenced in a study of Ad26.COV2.S vaccination and SARS-CoV-2 variants. Sequencing was performed with immunoSEQ multiplex PCR; in TCRdb, only in-frame clones are kept and a portion is missing. This sample has 300,000 to 450,000 clones, with 80% to 90% found just once. Stated treatment: roughly 19 received Ad26.COV2.S at low or high dose, single or two shots; roughly 5 received placebo; per-sample allocation not given. Following the first vaccine or placebo injection, samples were taken on day 63. The specimen comprised peripheral blood, sampled in a trial of Ad26.COV2.S vaccine versus placebo. All receptors derive from a person aged 18 to 59 who received the Ad26.COV2.S COVID-19 vaccine or a placebo.

The V call is TRBV28, the J call TRBJ1-2, with 9 bases aligning to TRBD1. The germline V gene encodes CDR1 MDHEN and CDR2 SYDVKM. The CDR3 is 15 amino acids. With V trimmed by 6 bases and J by 2 bases, 7 bases remained unmatched. The CDR3 loop is CASRNTGGGNYGYTF. The CDR3 bases are TGTGCCAGCAGGAATACAGGGGGCGGAAACTATGGCTACACCTTC.

The CDR3 DNA is TGTGCCAGTAGTATTGCGTTCGACAGGGTCAATGAGCAGTTCTTC. It codes for CASSIAFDRVNEQFF. This chain uses TRBV19 with TRBJ2-1, with 7 bases matching TRBD1. The CDR3 loop spans 15 amino acids. V was clipped by 3 bases and J by 6 bases; unmatched bases: 8. Germline CDR1 and CDR2: LNHDA and SQIVND (reference sequence).

The rearrangement joins TRBV6-5 to TRBJ2-2; D call uncertain. The CDR3 spans 13 residues. Germline CDR1 and CDR2: MNHEY and SVGAGI. V lost 4 bases, J lost 1 base, and 4 bases lay in between. The CDR3 DNA follows: TGTGCCAGCAGTTGGCAGAACACCGGGGAGCTGTTTTTT. This translates into CASSWQNTGELFF.

The chain joins TRBV4-3 to TRBJ2-3; 9 positions match TRBD1. The CDR3 runs 14 residues. In germline, CDR1 is LGHNA, CDR2 YSLEER. Germline trimming cut 2 bases from V and 6 bases from J; bases unmatched to any gene: 3. CDR3 loop: CASSQQTGGDTQYF. The CDR3 nucleotides read TGCGCCAGCAGCCAACAGACAGGGGGGGATACGCAGTATTTT.

The V call is TRBV14, the J call TRBJ2-3; TRBD2 aligns across 7 bases. V was pared by 2 bases and J by 4 bases, with 9 bases of the junction left unmatched. The CDR3 totals 16 residues. Germline V gene lookup returns CDR1 SGHDN and CDR2 FVKESK. The CDR3 loop reads CASSQSLGTTADTQYF. The CDR3 region has the DNA TGTGCCAGCAGCCAATCCCTCGGGACTACAGCAGATACGCAGTATTTT.

The chain recombines TRBV19 with TRBJ2-7; perhaps TRBD1 as D (5 bases). Germline CDR1 LNHDA, CDR2 SQIVND (reference sequence). V dropped 6 bases and J dropped 0 bases, with 15 bases sitting between them. The CDR3 length is 15 residues. The CDR3 DNA reads TGTGCCAGTAGCCCAGGGTTTTCTTCCTCCTACGAGCAGTACTTC. As protein: CASSPGFSSSYEQYF.

The chain is built from TRBV7-2 and TRBJ2-5; D perhaps matches TRBD1 (5 bases). The CDR3 loop spans 13 amino acids. Germline CDR1 is SGHTA and CDR2 is FQGNSA. The V gene lost 5 bases and the J gene lost 2 bases, with 9 bases spanning the gap. The CDR3 region is CASSGHRQETQYF. The DNA for the CDR3 is TGTGCCAGCAGCGGTCACAGGCAAGAGACCCAGTACTTC.

Worth noting for this clone: Other nucleotide sequences in the sample specify the same CDR3. V gene TRBV5-1 combines with J gene TRBJ1-6, with 9 bases identical to TRBD1. The junction had 1 base not matched to a gene; V was cut back by 2 bases and J by 7 bases. CDR3 length: 14 amino acids. CDR1 SGHRS and CDR2 YFSETQ come from the germline V gene. The CDR3 bases are TGCGCCAGCAGCTTAGACAGGGGGAATTCACCCCTCCACTTT. Amino acids: CASSLDRGNSPLHF.

The chain combines TRBV24-1 with TRBJ2-6; D remains ambiguous. Germline assignment: CDR1 KGHDR and CDR2 SFDVKD. V was clipped by 6 bases and J by 0 bases, with 2 bases between them. The CDR3 runs to 13 residues. The CDR3 loop is CATSLSGANVLTF. The CDR3 coding sequence is TGTGCCACCAGTCTCTCTGGGGCCAACGTCCTGACTTTC.

Concerning this clone itself: The same CDR3 also results from other DNA sequences found in this sample. The V and J genes are TRBV27 and TRBJ2-2; 9 bases map to TRBD2. Looked up from germline, CDR1 is MNHEY and CDR2 is SMNVEV (reference sequence). V gave up 3 bases and J gave up 5 bases; unmatched junction bases: 4. The CDR3 is 15 amino acids. The CDR3 protein is CASSFLLAGTGELFF. As DNA, the CDR3 is TGTGCCAGCAGTTTTCTACTAGCGGGTACCGGGGAGCTGTTTTTT.

The chain links TRBV4-3 to TRBJ1-1, with a tentative D call TRBD1 (5 bases). V was shortened by 0 bases and J by 3 bases, with 14 bases between the two germline ends. CDR3 length: 16 residues. The germline CDR1 and CDR2 sequences are LGHNA and YSLEER. CDR3 loop: CASSQDRQQAYTEAFF. The CDR3 nucleotides read TGCGCCAGCAGCCAAGATCGACAACAGGCCTACACTGAAGCTTTCTTT.

J is TRBJ2-1 and V is TRBV6-4; 13 nucleotides align to TRBD2. Germline values: CDR1 MRHNA, CDR2 SNTAGT. CDR3 size: 20 residues. V dropped 4 bases and J dropped 1; count of bases not matched to a gene: 13. CDR3 nucleotide sequence: TGTGCCAGCAGTGGCCCACCCGGAACTAGCGGGGGGGCTTCCTACAATGAGCAGTTCTTC. Residues: CASSGPPGTSGGASYNEQFF.

This chain links TRBV5-1 with TRBJ1-1; perhaps TRBD1 as D (5 bases). The germline V and J ends were trimmed by 2 bases and 1 base, with 9 bases remaining between them. The CDR3 consists of 14 residues. Germline V gives CDR1 SGHRS, CDR2 YFSETQ. The CDR3 DNA reads as TGCGCCAGCAGCTTTTCAGGGACGAACACTGAAGCTTTCTTT. It translates to CASSFSGTNTEAFF.

The DNA for the CDR3 is TGCGCCAGCTCGGGACAGGTGGGCGTTGAGCAGTACTTC. Protein: CASSGQVGVEQYF. This sequence joins TRBV5-1 and TRBJ2-7, with 8 bases that match TRBD1. Per germline, CDR1 SGHRS and CDR2 YFSETQ. CDR3 length: 13 residues. Germline trimming cut 7 bases from V and 7 bases from J; bases unmatched to any gene: 10.

V usage is TRBV5-1 and J usage is TRBJ2-7; maybe TRBD2 (6 bases). Germline CDR1 reads SGHRS; CDR2 reads YFSETQ. The length of the CDR3 is 15 residues. V was clipped by 5 bases and J by 0 bases, with 15 bases between them. The CDR3 loop is CASRLSGASSYEQYF. The DNA of the CDR3 is TGCGCCAGCAGACTTAGCGGAGCTAGCTCCTACGAGCAGTACTTC.

The chain links TRBV13 to TRBJ1-4; 9 bases match TRBD1. Germline CDR1 reads PRHDT; CDR2 reads FYEKMQ (reference sequence). The CDR3 runs 17 residues. The trim removed 4 bases at V and 4 bases at J, leaving 10 bases unmatched. The CDR3 loop reads CASSSSRTDRGNEKLFF. The CDR3 DNA follows: TGTGCCAGCAGCTCCTCCCGGACGGACAGGGGTAATGAAAAACTGTTTTTT.

The V gene is TRBV10-3, the J gene TRBJ2-1, with a possible D match to TRBD1 (5 bases). CDR3 size: 18 residues. Germline lookup yields CDR1 ENHRY and CDR2 SYGVKD. V was trimmed by 0 bases and J by 0 bases, leaving 15 bases between them. The CDR3, as DNA: TGTGCCATCAGTGAGTCTTTGACAGAATGGAGCTCCTACAATGAGCAGTTCTTC. Amino acids: CAISESLTEWSSYNEQFF.

The chain links TRBV7-8 to TRBJ1-6, with D possibly being TRBD1 (5 bases). The ends were cut back, 3 bases at V and 10 bases at J, with 13 bases in the middle. Germline CDR1 reads SGHVS; CDR2 reads FQNEAQ. This CDR3 is built from 14 residues. This CDR3 reads CASSFVQVQSPLHF. The CDR3 coding sequence is TGTGCCAGCAGCTTCGTACAGGTCCAGTCACCCCTCCACTTT.

About this clone itself: This CDR3 is also generated by other DNA sequences in the sample. The gene calls are TRBV7-2 and TRBJ2-1; 12 bases are shared with TRBD2. The CDR3 has 15 amino acids. The V gene's germline CDR1 is SGHTA and CDR2 FQGNSA. The J segment lost 7 bases and the V segment lost 1 base, leaving 2 bases of the junction unmatched. CDR3 in DNA: TGTGCCAGCAGCTTAGTTGGGACTAGCGGGAATGAGCAGTTCTTC. Its translation is CASSLVGTSGNEQFF.

V usage is TRBV5-4 and J usage is TRBJ2-7; D not resolved. This CDR3 has 13 residues. Germline CDR1 reads SGHNT; CDR2 reads YYREEE (reference sequence). V was trimmed by 0 bases and J by 2 bases, leaving 6 bases between them. This chain's CDR3 is CASSLAGTYEQYF. Written as DNA, the CDR3 is TGTGCCAGCAGCTTGGCTGGGACCTACGAGCAGTACTTC.

The chain joins TRBV19 to TRBJ1-3; the D is unclear. From germline, CDR1 is LNHDA and CDR2 SQIVND (reference sequence). Deletions cut 2 bases from V and 3 bases from J, with 5 bases between. CDR3 size: 13 residues. CDR3 sequence (DNA): TGTGCCAGTAGTATAAAGAATGGAAACACCATATATTTT. It translates to CASSIKNGNTIYF. Filled out from reference TRBV19 and TRBJ1-3, the complete variable domain reads DGGITQSPKYLFRKEGQNVTLSCEQNLNHDAMYWYRQDPGQGLRLIYYSQIVNDFQKGDIAEGYSVSREKKESFPLTVTSAQKNPTAFYLCASSIKNGNTIYFGEGSWLTVV.

V is TRBV7-2 and J is TRBJ2-7, with 8 bases lining up with TRBD2. Germline assignment: CDR1 SGHTA and CDR2 FQGNSA. CDR3 size: 16 residues. V was clipped by 4 bases and J by 2 bases; unmatched bases: 10. The CDR3 bases are TGTGCCAGCAGCTCACTAGCGGCTGGAATTGCCTACGAGCAGTACTTC. Translating it yields CASSSLAAGIAYEQYF.

This chain connects TRBV19 to TRBJ2-7; 8 bases align to TRBD2. Germline V gives CDR1 LNHDA, CDR2 SQIVND (reference sequence). With 4 bases clipped from V and 2 bases from J, the junction kept 7 bases outside the gene matches. This CDR3 has 15 amino acids. CDR3 loop: CASSRKRETPYEQYF. In DNA form, the CDR3 reads TGTGCCAGTAGTAGGAAGCGGGAGACGCCCTACGAGCAGTACTTC. The full variable domain, in which reference TRBV19 and TRBJ2-7 provide the parts outside the CDR3, is DGGITQSPKYLFRKEGQNVTLSCEQNLNHDAMYWYRQDPGQGLRLIYYSQIVNDFQKGDIAEGYSVSREKKESFPLTVTSAQKNPTAFYLCASSRKRETPYEQYFGPGTRLTVT.

The CDR3 spells CASSPGGGNEKLFF. Written as DNA, the CDR3 is TGTGCCAGCAGCCCGGGGGGCGGTAATGAAAAACTGTTTTTT. The chain combines TRBV6-5 with TRBJ1-4; weak D call: TRBD1 (6 bases). Germline V gene sequence: CDR1 MNHEY, CDR2 SVGAGI. Trimming removed 6 bases from V and 4 bases from J, with 12 bases in between. The CDR3 spans 14 residues.

The chain couples TRBV5-1 to TRBJ2-1; 11 bases line up with TRBD2. V shed 5 bases, J shed 5 bases, and the junction held 9 bases outside the gene matches. CDR3 length: 16 amino acids. CDR1 and CDR2 from the germline V gene are SGHRS and YFSETQ. CDR3 in DNA: TGCGCCAGCAGGGATAGCGGGAGGGTGGGTAACAATGAGCAGTTCTTC. Protein product: CASRDSGRVGNNEQFF.

CDR3 sequence reads: CASSLVPGSYNEQFF. The CDR3 nucleotides read TGTGCCAGCAGCTTAGTACCCGGATCCTACAATGAGCAGTTCTTC. The V gene is TRBV7-8, the J gene TRBJ2-1; D not resolved. Germline V lookup: CDR1 SGHVS, CDR2 FQNEAQ. This CDR3 contains 15 residues. V was shortened by 1 base and J by 1 base, with 8 bases between the two germline ends.

This chain uses TRBV5-6 with TRBJ1-6; TRBD1 matches at 8 bases. With V trimmed by 5 bases and J by 6 bases, 10 bases remained unmatched. This CDR3 is built from 16 residues. Germline values: CDR1 SGHDT, CDR2 YYEEEE. CDR3 loop: CASSFIPGQGNSPLHF. CDR3 sequence (DNA): TGTGCCAGCAGTTTTATTCCCGGACAGGGTAATTCACCCCTCCACTTT.

V gene TRBV29-1 combines with J gene TRBJ2-5, with D uncertain. Germline V lookup: CDR1 SQVTM, CDR2 ANQGSEA. V dropped 3 bases and J dropped 4 bases, with 12 bases sitting between them. This CDR3 has 13 residues. CDR3 sequence reads: CSVEALSRETQYF. CDR3 DNA sequence: TGCAGCGTTGAGGCCTTGTCACGAGAGACCCAGTACTTC.

V usage is TRBV5-1 and J usage is TRBJ2-3; TRBD2 matches at 8 bases. The V gene's germline CDR1 is SGHRS and CDR2 YFSETQ. The CDR3 totals 14 residues. Losses at the gene ends were 2 bases for V and 4 bases for J; bases not matched to a gene: 3. Written as DNA, the CDR3 is TGCGCCAGCAGCTTCTCGGGGGGGCCAGATACGCAGTATTTT. Translating gives CASSFSGGPDTQYF.

The rearrangement uses TRBV27 and TRBJ2-3; D gene uncertain. Per germline, CDR1 MNHEY and CDR2 SMNVEV (reference sequence). The CDR3 is 16 residues long. V lost 1 base, J lost 2 bases, and 13 bases lay in between. CDR3 sequence: CASSLYNPTNTDTQYF. The CDR3 coding sequence is TGTGCCAGCAGTTTATACAACCCCACTAACACAGATACGCAGTATTTT.